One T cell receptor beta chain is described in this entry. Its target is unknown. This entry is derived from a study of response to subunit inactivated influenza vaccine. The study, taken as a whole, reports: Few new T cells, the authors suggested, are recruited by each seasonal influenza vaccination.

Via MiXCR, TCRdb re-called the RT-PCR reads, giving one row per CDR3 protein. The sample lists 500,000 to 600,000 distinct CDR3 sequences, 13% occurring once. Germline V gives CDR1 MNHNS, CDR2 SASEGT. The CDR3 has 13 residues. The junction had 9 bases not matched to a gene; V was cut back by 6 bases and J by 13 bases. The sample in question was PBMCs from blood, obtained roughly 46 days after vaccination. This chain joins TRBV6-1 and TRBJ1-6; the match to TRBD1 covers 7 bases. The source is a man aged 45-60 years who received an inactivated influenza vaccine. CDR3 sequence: CASRRQGPHPLHF. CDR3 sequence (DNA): TGTGCCAGCAGAAGACAGGGCCCTCATCCCCTCCACTTT.